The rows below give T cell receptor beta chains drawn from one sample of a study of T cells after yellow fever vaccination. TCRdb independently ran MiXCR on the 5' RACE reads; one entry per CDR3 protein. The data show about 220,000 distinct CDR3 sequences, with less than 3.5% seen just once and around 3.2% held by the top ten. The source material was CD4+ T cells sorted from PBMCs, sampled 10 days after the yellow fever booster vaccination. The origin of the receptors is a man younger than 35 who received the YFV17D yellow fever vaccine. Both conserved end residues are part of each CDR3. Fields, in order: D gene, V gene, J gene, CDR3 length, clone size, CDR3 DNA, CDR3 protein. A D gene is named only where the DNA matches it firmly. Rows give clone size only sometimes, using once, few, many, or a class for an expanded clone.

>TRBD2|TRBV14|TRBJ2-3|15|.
TGTGCCAGCAGCCCACGGGACTATCACACAGATACGCAGTATTTT
CASSPRDYHTDTQYF
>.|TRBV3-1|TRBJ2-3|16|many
TGTGCCAGCAGCCCCAGAATGGGGGGTTGGACAGATACGCAGTATTTT
CASSPRMGGWTDTQYF
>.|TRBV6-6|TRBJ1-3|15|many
TGTGCCAGCAGTTACTCGACAGGCTCTGGAAACACCATATATTTT
CASSYSTGSGNTIYF
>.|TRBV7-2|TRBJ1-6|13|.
TGTGCCAGCTCCTTTGATCCTAATTCACCCCTCCACTTT
CASSFDPNSPLHF
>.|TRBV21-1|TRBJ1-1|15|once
TGTGCCAGCAGCGACTTCCGGGACAGGGTCACTGAAGCTTTCTTT
CASSDFRDRVTEAFF
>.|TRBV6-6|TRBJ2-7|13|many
TGTGCCAGCAGTTGGGACAACCCCTACGAGCAGTACTTC
CASSWDNPYEQYF
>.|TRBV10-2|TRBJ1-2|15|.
TGCGCCAGCAGTGACCCCTTTCAGGGGAACTATGGCTACACCTTC
CASSDPFQGNYGYTF
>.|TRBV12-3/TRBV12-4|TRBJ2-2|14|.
TGTGCCAGCAGTCCAAACGCGAACACCGGGGAGCTGTTTTTT
CASSPNANTGELFF
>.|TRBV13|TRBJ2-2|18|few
TGTGCCAGCAGCTTAGGCCCGGGGGCACTACGAATCACCGGGGAGCTGTTTTTT
CASSLGPGALRITGELFF
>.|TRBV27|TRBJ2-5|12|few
TGTGCCACCCGGGGTGCGGCGAAGACCCAGTACTTC
CATRGAAKTQYF
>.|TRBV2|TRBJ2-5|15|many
TGTGCCAGCGGTAGTACCACCGGAGCGGGAGAGACCCAGTACTTC
CASGSTTGAGETQYF
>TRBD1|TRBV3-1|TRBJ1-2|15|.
TGTGCCAGCAGCCCGTTGGACAGGGTGGACTATGGCTACACCTTC
CASSPLDRVDYGYTF
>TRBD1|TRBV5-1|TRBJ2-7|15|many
TGCGCCAGCAGCGGGACAGGGGTGGTCTCCTACGAGCAGTACTTC
CASSGTGVVSYEQYF
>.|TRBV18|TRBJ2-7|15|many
TGTGCCAGCTCACCACAGGGAGGGGGGTCTTACGAGCAGTACTTC
CASSPQGGGSYEQYF
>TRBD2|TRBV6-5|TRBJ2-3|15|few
TGTGCCAGCAGTTACACTAGCGGGGGGGCAGATACGCAGTATTTT
CASSYTSGGADTQYF
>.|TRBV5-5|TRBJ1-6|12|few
TGTGCCAGCAGCTCCAGGGGAACACCCCTCCACTTT
CASSSRGTPLHF
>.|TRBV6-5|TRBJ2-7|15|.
TGTGCCAGCAGTCCTAACCCCACTCCGATCTACGAGCAGTACTTC
CASSPNPTPIYEQYF
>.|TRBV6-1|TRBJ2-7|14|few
TGTGCCAGCAGTGCCGTCGGCCGGCCGGGCGAGCAGTACTTC
CASSAVGRPGEQYF
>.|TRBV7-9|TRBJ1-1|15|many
TGTGCCAGCAGACGAACCAACGGGCCCGACACTGAAGCTTTCTTT
CASRRTNGPDTEAFF
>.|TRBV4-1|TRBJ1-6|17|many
TGCGCCAGCAGCCAAGTATTGAGAGGGGCTCGTAATTCACCCCTCCACTTT
CASSQVLRGARNSPLHF